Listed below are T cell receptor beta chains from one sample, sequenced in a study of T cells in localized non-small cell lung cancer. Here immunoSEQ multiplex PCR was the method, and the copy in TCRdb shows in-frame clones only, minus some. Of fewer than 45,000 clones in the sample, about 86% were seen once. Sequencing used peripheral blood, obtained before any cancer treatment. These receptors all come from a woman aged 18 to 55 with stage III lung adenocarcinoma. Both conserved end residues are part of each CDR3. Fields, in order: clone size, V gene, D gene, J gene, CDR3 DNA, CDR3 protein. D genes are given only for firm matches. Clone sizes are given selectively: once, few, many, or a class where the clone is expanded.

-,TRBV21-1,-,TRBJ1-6,TGTGCCAGCCCACAAAAGACGGAGAGCTCCTATAATTCACCCCTCCACTTT,CASPQKTESSYNSPLHF
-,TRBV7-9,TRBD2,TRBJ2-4,TGTGCCAGCAGCTCTTCGGGAGGGACCGTAGCCAAAAACATTCAGTACTTC,CASSSSGGTVAKNIQYF
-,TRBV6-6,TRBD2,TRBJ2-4,TGTGCCAGCATTCCGAGGGGCGGGGGAGCCAAAAACATTCAGTACTTC,CASIPRGGGAKNIQYF
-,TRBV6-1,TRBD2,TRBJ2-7,TGTGCCAGCAGTGAGATGGGCGGGGGATCGGCCGAGCAGTACTTC,CASSEMGGGSAEQYF
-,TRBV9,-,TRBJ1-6,TGTGCCAGCAGCGTAGACGGGGGCAATTCACCCCTCCACTTT,CASSVDGGNSPLHF
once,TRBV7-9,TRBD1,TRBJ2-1,TGTGCCAGCAGCTTAGCGACAGGGGGGAGCAATGAGCAGTTCTTC,CASSLATGGSNEQFF
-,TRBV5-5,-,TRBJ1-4,TGTGCCAGCAGCTTGAGAGGGTATGGAGAAAAACTGTTTTTT,CASSLRGYGEKLFF
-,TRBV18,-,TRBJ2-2,TGTGCCAGCTCACCGAGGTCGACCGACACCGGGGAGCTGTTTTTT,CASSPRSTDTGELFF
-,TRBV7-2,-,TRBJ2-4,TGTGCCAGCAGCTTAGTTGGGCAGAAGAACGGCATTCAGTACTTC,CASSLVGQKNGIQYF
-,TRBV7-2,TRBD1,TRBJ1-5,TGTGCCAGCAGCCCGGACAGGAGGCAGCCCCAGCATTTT,CASSPDRRQPQHF
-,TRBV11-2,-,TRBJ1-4,TGTGCCAGCAGCTCCCCGCAGGACCACTATGAAAAACTGTTTTTT,CASSSPQDHYEKLFF
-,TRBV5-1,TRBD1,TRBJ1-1,TGCGCCAGCAGCTTGGGGGACAGCAGGAACACTGAAGCTTTCTTT,CASSLGDSRNTEAFF
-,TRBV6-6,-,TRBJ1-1,TGTGCCAGCAGTTACGCGGGGGAGAACACTGAAGCTTTCTTT,CASSYAGENTEAFF
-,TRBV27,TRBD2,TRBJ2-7,TGTGCCAGCAGTATCCTGACAGAAGGACTAGCAGGCGAGCAGTACTTC,CASSILTEGLAGEQYF
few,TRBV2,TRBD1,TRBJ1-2,TGTGCCAGCAGGGGGGGACAGGTCTATGGCTACACCTTC,CASRGGQVYGYTF
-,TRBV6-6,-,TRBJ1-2,TGTGCCAGCAGCCAGGACCACCAGCTTGGCTACACCTTC,CASSQDHQLGYTF
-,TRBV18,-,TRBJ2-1,TGTGCCAGCTCACCATCAAGGGCAGGGGGGAATGAGCAGTTCTTC,CASSPSRAGGNEQFF
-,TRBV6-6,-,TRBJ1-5,TGTGCCAGCAGTTACGGGGTTGGCCATCAGCCCCAGCATTTT,CASSYGVGHQPQHF
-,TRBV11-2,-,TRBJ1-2,TGTGCCAGCAGCTTAGATCCGGGCGGAAACTATGGCTACACCTTC,CASSLDPGGNYGYTF
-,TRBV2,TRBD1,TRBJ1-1,TGTGCCAGCACCCGGGGACAGGGCCCTGAAGCTTTCTTT,CASTRGQGPEAFF